These 30 T cell receptor beta chains were all obtained from the same sample, sequenced in a study of cytomegalovirus exposure and HLA in healthy donors. It was with 60 Vbeta and 13 Jbeta primers that the PCR ran. Generated by immunoSEQ multiplex PCR, the TCRdb table keeps only in-frame clones and is missing some. The sample holds more than 90,000 clones, over 60% seen once. Sequenced input: PBMCs. The source of these receptors is a human donor in good health.

This clone was counted only a few times. The chain recombines TRBV7-2 with TRBJ1-1, with a tentative D call TRBD1 (5 bases). Germline V gives CDR1 SGHTA, CDR2 FQGNSA. V dropped 5 bases and J dropped 13 bases, with 17 bases sitting between them. The CDR3 totals 12 residues. The CDR3 loop is CASSLQGRQGFF. The CDR3, as DNA: TGTGCCAGCAGCCTCCAGGGTCGTCAGGGTTTCTTT.

V and J are TRBV5-4 and TRBJ2-5; weak D call: TRBD2 (6 bases). This CDR3 has 14 amino acids. The V end lost 0 bases, the J end lost 5 bases, and 11 bases lay between the germline ends. Germline lookup yields CDR1 SGHNT and CDR2 YYREEE (reference sequence). As DNA, the CDR3 is TGTGCCAGCAGCTTGGCGGGGGTCGGGGAGACCCAGTACTTC. As protein: CASSLAGVGETQYF. Full variable domain (remainder filled in from reference TRBV5-4 and TRBJ2-5): ETGVTQSPTHLIKTRGQQVTLRCSSQSGHNTVSWYQQALGQGPQFIFQYYREEENGRGNFPPRFSGLQFPNYSSELNVNALELDDSALYLCASSLAGVGETQYFGPGTRLLVL.

Notes on this clone: Additional DNA sequences in this sample encode the identical CDR3. The V and J genes are TRBV20-1 and TRBJ2-3; no reliable D call. Germline-derived CDR1 and CDR2 are DFQATT and SNEGSKA (reference sequence). The CDR3 totals 11 residues. The CDR3 region is CSAYSTDTQYF. In DNA, the CDR3 is TGCAGCGCCTACAGCACAGATACGCAGTATTTT.

The chain employs TRBV5-1 and TRBJ2-2; maybe TRBD1 (5 bases). Trimming stripped 4 bases from V and 4 bases from J, with 11 bases between. Looked up from germline, CDR1 is SGHRS and CDR2 is YFSETQ. This CDR3 is 14 amino acids long. CDR3 amino acids: CASSRVGVTGELFF. CDR3 bases: TGCGCCAGCAGCCGGGTAGGGGTCACCGGGGAGCTGTTTTTT.

The rearrangement joins TRBV6-5 to TRBJ1-5; 10 bases line up with TRBD1. J gave up 6 bases and V 8 bases, and 4 bases lay outside the gene matches. CDR1 and CDR2 (germline): MNHEY, SVGAGI. The length of the CDR3 is 13 residues. The CDR3 DNA sequence: TGTGCCAGCGGAGACAGGGGGCTTCAGCCCCAGCATTTT. Residues: CASGDRGLQPQHF.

This rearrangement joins TRBV7-9 to TRBJ1-4; D gene unclear. Trimming shortened V by 6 bases and J by 7 bases, and 21 bases separated the two germline ends. The CDR3 spans 16 residues. CDR1 is SEHNR and CDR2 is FQNEAQ in the germline V gene (reference sequence). The CDR3 sequence: CASSSHASFAGEKLFF. CDR3 DNA sequence: TGTGCCAGCAGTTCCCACGCGTCCTTCGCGGGTGAAAAACTGTTTTTT.

In this sample, this clone turned up a few times. The chain employs TRBV6-5 and TRBJ1-2, with D uncertain. Germline-derived CDR1 and CDR2 are MNHEY and SVGAGI. V shed 8 bases and J shed 0 bases, with 10 bases lying between them. The CDR3 contains 13 residues. The CDR3 protein is CASGPLTNYGYTF. The CDR3, as DNA: TGTGCCAGCGGCCCTCTGACTAACTATGGCTACACCTTC.

This chain uses TRBV15 with TRBJ1-1, with 7 bases matching TRBD1. Germline V CDR1 and CDR2: LNHNV, YYDKDF (reference sequence). The J segment lost 7 bases and the V segment lost 2 bases, leaving 7 bases of the junction unmatched. The CDR3 runs to 14 residues. DNA for the CDR3: TGTGCCACCAGCAGACCTACGGGACAGCGTGAAGCTTTCTTT. It encodes CATSRPTGQREAFF.

The chain couples TRBV9 to TRBJ2-7; 9 bases line up with TRBD1. The CDR3 consists of 17 residues. Germline V lookup: CDR1 SGDLS, CDR2 YYNGEE. Trimming took 0 bases from V and 5 from J; bases not matched to a gene: 12. The DNA for the CDR3 is TGTGCCAGCAGCGTAGCTAGCGGCGGGACAGGGAGCCACGAGCAGTACTTC. It yields the protein CASSVASGGTGSHEQYF.

The chain joins TRBV19 to TRBJ2-1; TRBD1 agrees at 7 bases. Germline values: CDR1 LNHDA, CDR2 SQIVND (reference sequence). After removal of 7 bases from V and 3 bases from J, the junction contained 9 bases not matched to a gene. This CDR3 has 15 amino acids. This chain's CDR3 is CASTQGQTNYNEQFF. CDR3 sequence (DNA): TGTGCCAGTACCCAGGGACAGACGAACTACAATGAGCAGTTCTTC.

The DNA of the CDR3 is TGCGCCAGCAGCCAAGATCTGGTTCTAGCGGGAGATGAGCAGTTCTTC. Protein product: CASSQDLVLAGDEQFF. The chain couples TRBV4-3 to TRBJ2-1; 10 bases fit TRBD2. J was trimmed by 8 bases and V by 0 bases; bases with no gene match: 7. The germline CDR1 and CDR2 sequences are LGHNA and YSLEER. The CDR3 has 16 amino acids.

The chain joins TRBV2 to TRBJ2-3, with 8 bases aligning to TRBD2. Germline V gene data show CDR1 as SNHLY and CDR2 as FYNNEI. The trim removed 4 bases at V and 5 bases at J, leaving 11 bases unmatched. The CDR3 length is 16 residues. CDR3 DNA sequence: TGTGCCAGCAGTGGGATAGTAGGAACTAGCGGAGATACGCAGTATTTT. As protein: CASSGIVGTSGDTQYF.

The rearrangement joins TRBV5-4 to TRBJ2-3; 8 nucleotides line up with TRBD2. Germline values: CDR1 SGHNT, CDR2 YYREEE (reference sequence). This CDR3 is 16 amino acids long. Trimming took 3 bases from V and 2 from J; bases not matched to a gene: 8. The CDR3 DNA reads TGTGCCAGCAGCTGGGCTGTAGCGGGACCCACAGATACGCAGTATTTT. Protein product: CASSWAVAGPTDTQYF.

In this sample, this clone turned up a few times. The rearrangement joins TRBV5-8 to TRBJ2-5, with 9 positions matching TRBD1. The CDR3 is 17 residues long. Trimming cost V 4 bases and J 2 bases; bases outside gene matches: 12. Germline-derived CDR1 and CDR2 are SGHTS and YDEGEE. The CDR3, as DNA: TGTGCCAGCAGCCCGTGGTTGGGGACAGGGAAACAAGAGACCCAGTACTTC. It specifies CASSPWLGTGKQETQYF. Using reference TRBV5-8 and TRBJ2-5 for the parts outside the CDR3, the full variable domain is EAGVTQSPTHLIKTRGQQATLRCSPISGHTSVYWYQQALGLGLQFLLWYDEGEERNRGNFPPRFSGRQFPNYSSELNVNALELEDSALYLCASSPWLGTGKQETQYFGPGTRLLVL.

This clone was seen a single time. The chain employs TRBV13 and TRBJ2-1, with 12 bases matching TRBD2. The CDR3 has 17 amino acids. Germline V gives CDR1 PRHDT, CDR2 FYEKMQ (reference sequence). Losses at the gene ends were 5 bases for V and 0 bases for J; bases not matched to a gene: 5. This CDR3 reads CASSLSSGGVSYNEQFF. Here the CDR3 DNA reads TGTGCCAGCAGCCTTTCTAGCGGGGGGGTCTCCTACAATGAGCAGTTCTTC.

In nucleotides, the CDR3 is TGTGCCAGCAGCTTAGTTTGGGACAGTAATTCACCCCTCCACTTT. It specifies CASSLVWDSNSPLHF. The chain combines TRBV7-9 with TRBJ1-6; 7 nucleotides line up with TRBD1. The V segment lost 1 base and the J segment 6 bases; nucleotides outside the gene matches: 3. This CDR3 is 15 amino acids long. Germline CDR1 reads SEHNR; CDR2 reads FQNEAQ (reference sequence).

The chain is built from TRBV9 and TRBJ1-2, with D maybe TRBD1 (5 bases). V lost 0 bases and J 2 bases, leaving 14 bases between the germline ends. The CDR3 covers 16 residues. The germline V gene has CDR1 SGDLS and CDR2 YYNGEE. This CDR3 reads CASSVAFAGPNYGYTF. CDR3 DNA: TGTGCCAGCAGCGTAGCGTTTGCGGGGCCCAACTATGGCTACACCTTC.

The chain links TRBV5-1 to TRBJ2-2; no firm D call. The CDR3 sequence is 15 residues long. From germline, CDR1 is SGHRS and CDR2 YFSETQ. Trimming removed 1 base from V and 4 bases from J, with 11 bases in between. CDR3 amino acids: CASSLLEAVTGELFF. The CDR3 region has the DNA TGCGCCAGCAGCTTGCTCGAGGCCGTCACCGGGGAGCTGTTTTTT.

The chain recombines TRBV9 with TRBJ1-2; a possible D gene is TRBD1 (5 bases). V lost 0 bases and J lost 1, with 10 bases in between. The CDR3 loop spans 15 amino acids. Per the germline V gene, CDR1 is SGDLS and CDR2 is YYNGEE. The CDR3 nucleotides are TGTGCCAGCAGCGTAGCTCCGACAGATAACTATGGCTACACCTTC. Translation: CASSVAPTDNYGYTF.

The V and J genes are TRBV2 and TRBJ1-5; D not certain. V dropped 6 bases and J dropped 0 bases, with 9 bases sitting between them. The germline CDR1 and CDR2 sequences are SNHLY and FYNNEI. The CDR3 loop spans 14 amino acids. CDR3 sequence: CASRYTHSNQPQHF. The DNA for the CDR3 is TGTGCCAGCAGATATACACATAGCAATCAGCCCCAGCATTTT.

The chain couples TRBV5-4 to TRBJ1-2; TRBD1 might be the D (5 bases). The CDR3 covers 17 residues. With 3 bases removed from V and 4 bases from J, the gap between germline ends came to 22 bases. CDR1 and CDR2 (germline): SGHNT, YYREEE (reference sequence). The CDR3 spells CASSSEAGPRSVYGYTF. The CDR3 nucleotides read TGTGCCAGCAGCTCTGAGGCAGGGCCTCGCTCGGTCTATGGCTACACCTTC.

About this clone itself: Other DNA sequences in the sample encode the same CDR3. The V gene is TRBV19, the J gene TRBJ1-6; D is uncertain. The CDR3 length is 12 residues. Germline V CDR1 and CDR2: LNHDA, SQIVND (reference sequence). Trimming removed 5 bases at V and 9 bases at J, with 8 bases between. CDR3: CASSPVGSPLHF. CDR3 sequence (DNA): TGTGCCAGTAGTCCTGTCGGTTCACCCCTCCACTTT. Full variable domain (missing parts from reference TRBV19 and TRBJ1-6): DGGITQSPKYLFRKEGQNVTLSCEQNLNHDAMYWYRQDPGQGLRLIYYSQIVNDFQKGDIAEGYSVSREKKESFPLTVTSAQKNPTAFYLCASSPVGSPLHFGNGTRLTVT.

The chain combines TRBV5-1 with TRBJ2-3; TRBD2 matches at 9 bases. Germline CDR1 reads SGHRS; CDR2 reads YFSETQ. This CDR3 contains 17 residues. J gave up 6 bases and V 0 bases, and 11 bases lay outside the gene matches. The CDR3 region is CASSLAAGGLLPDTQYF. The CDR3 DNA reads as TGCGCCAGCAGCTTGGCCGCGGGAGGGCTCCTCCCGGATACGCAGTATTTT.

Comment on this clone: Other DNA sequences in this sample translate to the same CDR3. The chain couples TRBV19 to TRBJ2-1; 10 bases match TRBD2. The CDR3 extends over 14 amino acids. Germline loops: CDR1 LNHDA, CDR2 SQIVND (reference sequence). V was pared by 5 bases and J by 4 bases, with 2 bases of the junction left unmatched. The CDR3 DNA follows: TGTGCCAGTAGTCCTAGCGGGAGTTACAATGAGCAGTTCTTC. Translating it yields CASSPSGSYNEQFF.

The chain combines TRBV7-8 with TRBJ2-7, with D perhaps TRBD1 (6 bases). Germline assignment: CDR1 SGHVS and CDR2 FQNEAQ. This CDR3 comprises 14 residues. Trimming pared 1 base from V and 3 bases from J, leaving 10 bases between. The CDR3 DNA follows: TGTGCCAGCAGCTTAGGGACAGAAAACTACGAGCAGTACTTC. It yields the protein CASSLGTENYEQYF.

The chain couples TRBV7-2 to TRBJ2-4, with D possibly TRBD2 on 7 matching bases. The CDR3 runs 19 residues. Germline V lookup: CDR1 SGHTA, CDR2 FQGNSA. Trimming left V 5 bases short and J 0 bases short, with 23 bases between. CDR3 DNA sequence: TGTGCCAGCAGCCCCTTCGCGGGGGCGACTATCCCAGCCAAAAACATTCAGTACTTC. Protein: CASSPFAGATIPAKNIQYF.

The V call is TRBV4-2, the J call TRBJ2-2; D possibly corresponds to TRBD1 (6 bases). With 6 bases removed from V and 1 base from J, the gap between germline ends came to 9 bases. CDR3 length equals 14 residues. CDR1 and CDR2 (germline): LGHNA, YNFKEQ. The CDR3 region has the DNA TGTGCCAGCAGACAGACAGGGAACACCGGGGAGCTGTTTTTT. Translated, it gives CASRQTGNTGELFF.

This clone was counted a single time. The chain uses TRBV2 and TRBJ1-2; possible D gene TRBD1, 5 bases. This CDR3 comprises 14 residues. CDR1 is SNHLY and CDR2 is FYNNEI in the germline V gene. Between the trimmed V and J ends, which lost 4 bases and 4 bases, there was a span of 13 bases. The CDR3 bases are TGTGCCAGCAGTGGGGAACAGGTGGGCTATGGCTACACCTTC. Translating it yields CASSGEQVGYGYTF.

V gene TRBV25-1 combines with J gene TRBJ2-3; tentative D call: TRBD1 (6 bases). The V gene's germline CDR1 is MGHDK and CDR2 SYGVNS. The CDR3 contains 16 residues. Deletions cut 1 base from V and 1 base from J, with 12 bases between. This CDR3 reads CASSESRDIRTDTQYF. The CDR3 DNA is TGTGCCAGCAGTGAATCCCGGGACATACGCACAGATACGCAGTATTTT.

The chain combines TRBV19 with TRBJ1-2; 8 bases align to TRBD1. V gave up 6 bases and J gave up 3 bases; unmatched junction bases: 15. The germline V gene encodes CDR1 LNHDA and CDR2 SQIVND (reference sequence). The CDR3 contains 17 residues. This chain's CDR3 is CASRPNPLTGADYGYTF. CDR3 in DNA: TGTGCCAGTAGACCTAACCCTCTGACAGGGGCGGACTATGGCTACACCTTC.